This T cell receptor (beta chain) was sequenced during a study of shared clonotypes between healthy human individuals. The CDR3 runs 16 residues. Germline trimming cut 5 bases from V and 5 bases from J; bases unmatched to any gene: 12. CDR1 and CDR2 (germline): MDHEN, SYDVKM. Sequenced by immunoSEQ multiplex PCR; TCRdb stores in-frame clones only, minus some. The data hold a few hundred thousand clones, with about 65% observed a single time. This clone was recorded only once. The clonotype comes from a man aged 30 to 39 in good health. The V call is TRBV28, the J call TRBJ2-5, with TRBD2 matching over 9 bases. The material sequenced was memory CD4+ T cells sorted from blood. Subset in this sample: CD45RA-negative fraction. CDR3 sequence reads: CASSQASGRWEETQYF. The CDR3 DNA reads TGTGCCAGCAGTCAAGCCAGCGGGAGGTGGGAGGAGACCCAGTACTTC. Looking up the rest from reference TRBV28 and TRBJ2-5 gives the full variable domain: DVKVTQSSRYLVKRTGEKVFLECVQDMDHENMFWYRQDPGLGLRLIYFSYDVKMKEKGDIPEGYSVSREKKERFSLILESASTNQTSMYLCASSQASGRWEETQYFGPGTRLLVL.